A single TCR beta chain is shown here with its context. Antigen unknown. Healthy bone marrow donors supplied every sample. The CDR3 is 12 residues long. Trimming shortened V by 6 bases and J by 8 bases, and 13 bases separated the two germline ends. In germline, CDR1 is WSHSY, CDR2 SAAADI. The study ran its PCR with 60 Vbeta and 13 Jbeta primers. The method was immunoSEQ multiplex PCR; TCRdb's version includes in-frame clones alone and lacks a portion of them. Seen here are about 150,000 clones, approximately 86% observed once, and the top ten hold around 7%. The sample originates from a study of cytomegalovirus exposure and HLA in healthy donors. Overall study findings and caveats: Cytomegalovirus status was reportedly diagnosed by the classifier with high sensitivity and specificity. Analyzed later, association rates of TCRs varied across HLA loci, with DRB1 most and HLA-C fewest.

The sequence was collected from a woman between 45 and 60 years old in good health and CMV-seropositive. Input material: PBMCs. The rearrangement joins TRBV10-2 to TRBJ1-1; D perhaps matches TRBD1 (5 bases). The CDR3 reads CASSPQGGEAFF. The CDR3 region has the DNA TGCGCCAGCAGCCCCCAGGGCGGCGAAGCTTTCTTT.